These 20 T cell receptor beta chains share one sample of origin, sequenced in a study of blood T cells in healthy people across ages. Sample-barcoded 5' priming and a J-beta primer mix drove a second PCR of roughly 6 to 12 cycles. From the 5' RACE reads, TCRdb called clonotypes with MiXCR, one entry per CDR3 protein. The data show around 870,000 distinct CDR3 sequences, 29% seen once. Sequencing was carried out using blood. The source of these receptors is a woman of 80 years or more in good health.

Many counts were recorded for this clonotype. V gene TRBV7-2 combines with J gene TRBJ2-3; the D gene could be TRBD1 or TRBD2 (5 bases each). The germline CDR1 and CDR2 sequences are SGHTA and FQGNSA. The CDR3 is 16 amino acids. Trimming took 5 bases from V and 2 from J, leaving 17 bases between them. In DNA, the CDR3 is TGTGCCAGCAGCCCCGGGCTCGGGGCCTTCACAGATACGCAGTATTTT. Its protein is CASSPGLGAFTDTQYF.

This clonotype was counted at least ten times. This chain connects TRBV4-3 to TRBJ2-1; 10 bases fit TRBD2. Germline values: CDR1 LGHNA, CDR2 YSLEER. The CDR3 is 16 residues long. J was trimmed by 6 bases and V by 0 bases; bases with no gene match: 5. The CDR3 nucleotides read TGCGCCAGCAGCCAAGATCTTGCTAGCGGGGGCAATGAGCAGTTCTTC. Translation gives CASSQDLASGGNEQFF.

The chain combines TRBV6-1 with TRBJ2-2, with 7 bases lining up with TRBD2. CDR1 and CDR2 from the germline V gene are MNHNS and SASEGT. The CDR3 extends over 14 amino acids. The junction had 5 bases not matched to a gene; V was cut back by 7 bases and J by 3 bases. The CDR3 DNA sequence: TGTGCCAGCAAAGGGAGGGCTCACACCGGGGAGCTGTTTTTT. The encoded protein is CASKGRAHTGELFF.

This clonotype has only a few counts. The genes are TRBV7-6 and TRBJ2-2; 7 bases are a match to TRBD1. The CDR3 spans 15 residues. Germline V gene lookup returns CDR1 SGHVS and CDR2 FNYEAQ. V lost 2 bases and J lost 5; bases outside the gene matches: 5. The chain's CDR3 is CASSLRQGRTGELFF. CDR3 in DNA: TGTGCCAGCAGCTTAAGACAGGGTAGAACCGGGGAGCTGTTTTTT.

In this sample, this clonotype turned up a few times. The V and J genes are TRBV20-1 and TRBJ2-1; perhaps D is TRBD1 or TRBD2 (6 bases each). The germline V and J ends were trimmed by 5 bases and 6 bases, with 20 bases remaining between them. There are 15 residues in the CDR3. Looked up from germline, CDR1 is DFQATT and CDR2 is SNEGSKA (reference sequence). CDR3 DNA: TGCAGTGCTCGTCCGGGACTCGTAGGGGGCAATGAGCAGTTCTTC. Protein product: CSARPGLVGGNEQFF.

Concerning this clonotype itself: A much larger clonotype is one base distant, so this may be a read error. The CDR3 region has the DNA TGCAGTGCTTGGGGGTACAATGAGCAGTACTTC. This translates into CSAWGYNEQYF. The chain has TRBV20-1 and TRBJ2-5; tentatively, D is TRBD1 or TRBD2 (5 bases each). The CDR3 covers 11 residues. The V gene lost 5 bases and the J gene lost 11 bases, with 15 bases spanning the gap. Germline V gene data show CDR1 as DFQATT and CDR2 as SNEGSKA (reference sequence).

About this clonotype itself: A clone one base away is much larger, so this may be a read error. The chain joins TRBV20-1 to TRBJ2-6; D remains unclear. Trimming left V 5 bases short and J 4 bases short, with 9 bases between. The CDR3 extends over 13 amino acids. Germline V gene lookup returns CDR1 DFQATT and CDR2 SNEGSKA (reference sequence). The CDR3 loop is CSAGAVGANVLTF. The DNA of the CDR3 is TGCAGTGCTGGAGCTGTCGGGGCCAACGTCCTGACTTTC.

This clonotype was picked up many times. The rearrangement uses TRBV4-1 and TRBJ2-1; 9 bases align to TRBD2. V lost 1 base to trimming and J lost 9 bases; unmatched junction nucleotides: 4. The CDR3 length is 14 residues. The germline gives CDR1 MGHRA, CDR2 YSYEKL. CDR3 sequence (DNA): TGCGCCAGCAGCCAAGGCCTAGCGGGGAGTGAGCAGTTCTTC. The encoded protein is CASSQGLAGSEQFF.

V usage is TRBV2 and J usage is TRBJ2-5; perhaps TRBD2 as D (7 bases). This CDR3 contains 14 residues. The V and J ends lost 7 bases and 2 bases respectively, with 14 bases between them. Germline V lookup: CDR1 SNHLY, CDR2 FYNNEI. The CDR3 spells CASKIGGAQETQYF. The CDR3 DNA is TGTGCCAGCAAGATAGGGGGGGCACAAGAGACCCAGTACTTC.

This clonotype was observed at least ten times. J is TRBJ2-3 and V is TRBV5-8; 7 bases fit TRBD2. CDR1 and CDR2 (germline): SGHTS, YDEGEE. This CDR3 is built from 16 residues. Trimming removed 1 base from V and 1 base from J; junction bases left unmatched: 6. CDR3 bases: TGTGCCAGCAGCTTGTTGGGCAGCGGGGGCACAGATACGCAGTATTTT. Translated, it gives CASSLLGSGGTDTQYF.

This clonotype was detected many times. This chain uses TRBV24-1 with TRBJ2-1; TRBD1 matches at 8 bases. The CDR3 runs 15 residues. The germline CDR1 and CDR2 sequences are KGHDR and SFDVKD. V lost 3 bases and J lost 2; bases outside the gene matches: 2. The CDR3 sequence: CATSDHRGAYNEQFF. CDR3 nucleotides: TGTGCCACCAGTGATCACAGGGGGGCCTACAATGAGCAGTTCTTC.

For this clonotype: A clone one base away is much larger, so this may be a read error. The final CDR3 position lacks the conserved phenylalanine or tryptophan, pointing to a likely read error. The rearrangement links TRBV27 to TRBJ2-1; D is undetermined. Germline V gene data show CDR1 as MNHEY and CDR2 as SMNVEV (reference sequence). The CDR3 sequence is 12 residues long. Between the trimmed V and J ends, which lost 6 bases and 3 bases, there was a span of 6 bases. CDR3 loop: CASRFRYNEQFC. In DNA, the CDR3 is TGTGCCAGCAGGTTTCGCTACAATGAGCAGTTCTGC.

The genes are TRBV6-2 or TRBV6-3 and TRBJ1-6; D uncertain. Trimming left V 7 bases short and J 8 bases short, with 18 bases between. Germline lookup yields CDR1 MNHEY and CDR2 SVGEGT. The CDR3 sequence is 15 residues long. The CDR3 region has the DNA TGTGCCAGCAAACGGAGAGGCAGTCGGGATTCACCCCTCCACTTT. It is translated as CASKRRGSRDSPLHF.

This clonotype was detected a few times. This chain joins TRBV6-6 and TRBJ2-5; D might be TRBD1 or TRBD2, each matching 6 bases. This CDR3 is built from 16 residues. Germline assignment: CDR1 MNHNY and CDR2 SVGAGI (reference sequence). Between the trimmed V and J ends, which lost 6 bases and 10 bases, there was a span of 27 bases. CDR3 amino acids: CASRQGGSQDKFVQYF. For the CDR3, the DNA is TGTGCCAGCAGGCAAGGGGGGAGCCAGGACAAGTTTGTCCAGTACTTC.

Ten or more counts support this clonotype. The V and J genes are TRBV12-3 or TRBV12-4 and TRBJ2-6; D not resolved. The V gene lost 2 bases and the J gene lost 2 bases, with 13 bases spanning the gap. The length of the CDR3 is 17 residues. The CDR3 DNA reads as TGTGCCAGCAGTTTAAAGGGTACATCAGCTGGGGCCAACGTCCTGACTTTC. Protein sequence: CASSLKGTSAGANVLTF.

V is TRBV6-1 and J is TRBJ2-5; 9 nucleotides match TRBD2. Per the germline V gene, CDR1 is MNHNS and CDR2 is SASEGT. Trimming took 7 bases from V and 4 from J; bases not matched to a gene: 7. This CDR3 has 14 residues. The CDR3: CASTDGAGGETQYF. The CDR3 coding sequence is TGTGCCAGCACCGACGGAGCGGGGGGAGAGACCCAGTACTTC.

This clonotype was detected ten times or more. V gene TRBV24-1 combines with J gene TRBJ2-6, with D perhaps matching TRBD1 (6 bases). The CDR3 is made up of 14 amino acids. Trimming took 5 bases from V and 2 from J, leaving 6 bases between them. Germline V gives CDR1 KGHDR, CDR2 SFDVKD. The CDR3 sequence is CATSGGPGANVLTF. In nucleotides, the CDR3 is TGTGCCACCAGTGGGGGGCCTGGGGCCAACGTCCTGACTTTC.

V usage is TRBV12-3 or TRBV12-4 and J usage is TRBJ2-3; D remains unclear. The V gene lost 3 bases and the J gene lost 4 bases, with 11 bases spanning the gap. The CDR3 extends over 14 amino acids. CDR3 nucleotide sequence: TGTGCCAGCAGTTTTAGAGTGAGAGCAGATACGCAGTATTTT. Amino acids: CASSFRVRADTQYF.

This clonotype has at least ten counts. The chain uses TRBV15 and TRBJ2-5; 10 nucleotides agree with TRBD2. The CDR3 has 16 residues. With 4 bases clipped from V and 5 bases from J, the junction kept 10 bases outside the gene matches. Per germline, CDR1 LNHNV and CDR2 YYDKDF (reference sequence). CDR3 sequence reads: CATSIQRGGPGETQYF. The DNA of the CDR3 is TGTGCCACCAGCATCCAGCGGGGGGGCCCTGGGGAGACCCAGTACTTC.

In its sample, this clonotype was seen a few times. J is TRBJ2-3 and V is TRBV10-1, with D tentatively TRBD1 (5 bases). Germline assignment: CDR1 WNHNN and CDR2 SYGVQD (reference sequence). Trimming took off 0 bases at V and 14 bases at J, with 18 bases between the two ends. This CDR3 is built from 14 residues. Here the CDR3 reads CASSESSSRVKLYF. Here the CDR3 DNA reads TGCGCCAGCAGTGAGTCTTCTTCCAGGGTTAAGTTGTATTTT.